These T cell receptor beta chains were read from a single sample in a study of T-cell reconstitution after alpha-beta-depleted transplantation in children. TCRdb independently ran MiXCR on the PCR reads; one entry per CDR3 protein. The profile shows a few hundred thousand distinct CDR3 sequences, under 13% of them singletons. The sequencing used PBMCs from the stem cell graft donor, collected from the stem cell graft. Source of these receptors: a human donor who donated a stem cell graft to a child with acute lymphoblastic leukemia. CDR3s include the opening cysteine and the closing phenylalanine or tryptophan. The order of the fields is V gene, J gene, D gene, clone size, CDR3 DNA, CDR3 protein. D genes are given only for firm matches. A clone size is listed for some rows: how often the clone was seen (once, few, many), or a class if it is expanded.

v_gene: TRBV5-5
j_gene: TRBJ2-2
d_gene: .
abundance: .
CDR3nt: TGTGCCAGCAGCTTGGATAGCAGGGACACCGGGGAGCTGTTTTTT
CDR3aa: CASSLDSRDTGELFF

v_gene: TRBV7-9
j_gene: TRBJ2-6
d_gene: .
abundance: few
CDR3nt: TGTGCCAGCAGCTTACCGGGTGCTGGGGCCAACGTCCTGACTTTC
CDR3aa: CASSLPGAGANVLTF

v_gene: TRBV9
j_gene: TRBJ2-3
d_gene: .
abundance: .
CDR3nt: TGTGCCAGCAGCGTAGGTACAGGGTTCCCAGATACGCAGTATTTT
CDR3aa: CASSVGTGFPDTQYF

v_gene: TRBV7-7
j_gene: TRBJ2-5
d_gene: TRBD2
abundance: .
CDR3nt: TGTGCTAGCAGCTTACTACTAGCGGGACAAGAGACCCAGTACTTC
CDR3aa: CASSLLLAGQETQYF

v_gene: TRBV12-3/TRBV12-4
j_gene: TRBJ1-4
d_gene: .
abundance: few
CDR3nt: TGTGCCAGCAGTTTAGACGGGAAGACTAATGAAAAACTGTTTTTT
CDR3aa: CASSLDGKTNEKLFF

v_gene: TRBV7-2
j_gene: TRBJ1-1
d_gene: TRBD1
abundance: few
CDR3nt: TGTGCCAGCAGCCTCCGACAGGGGGCGATGGGCACTGAAGCTTTCTTT
CDR3aa: CASSLRQGAMGTEAFF

v_gene: TRBV6-5
j_gene: TRBJ2-2
d_gene: .
abundance: many
CDR3nt: TGTGCCAGCAGTTACCTTGACAAGGACACCGGGGAGCTGTTTTTT
CDR3aa: CASSYLDKDTGELFF

v_gene: TRBV12-3/TRBV12-4
j_gene: TRBJ2-3
d_gene: .
abundance: many
CDR3nt: TGTGCCAGCAGTCACTCCAAGTTCGGTGCTAGCACAGATACGCAGTATTTT
CDR3aa: CASSHSKFGASTDTQYF

v_gene: TRBV5-1
j_gene: TRBJ2-7
d_gene: .
abundance: .
CDR3nt: TGCGCCAGCAGCTTGGGCACAGGGCAAGAGGTCGAGCAGTACTTC
CDR3aa: CASSLGTGQEVEQYF

v_gene: TRBV20-1
j_gene: TRBJ2-1
d_gene: .
abundance: few
CDR3nt: TGCAGTGCTAGAGATGGGATCTCCTCCAATGAGCAGTTCTTC
CDR3aa: CSARDGISSNEQFF

v_gene: TRBV4-2
j_gene: TRBJ1-4
d_gene: .
abundance: .
CDR3nt: TGTGCCAGCAGCCTAGGGGCAGGGAGGAATGAAAAACTGTTTTTT
CDR3aa: CASSLGAGRNEKLFF

v_gene: TRBV10-3
j_gene: TRBJ2-7
d_gene: .
abundance: .
CDR3nt: TGTGCCATCGCCTCGGGGGACAACACCTACGAGCAGTACTTC
CDR3aa: CAIASGDNTYEQYF

v_gene: TRBV4-2
j_gene: TRBJ2-2
d_gene: .
abundance: .
CDR3nt: TGTGCCAGCAGCCAAGAACTACAGGGTTCGTCCGGGGAGCTGTTTTTT
CDR3aa: CASSQELQGSSGELFF

v_gene: TRBV28
j_gene: TRBJ1-2
d_gene: .
abundance: few
CDR3nt: TGTGCCAGCAGTTTTGGAGGGAGGATTTACGATGGCTACACCTTC
CDR3aa: CASSFGGRIYDGYTF

v_gene: TRBV6-5
j_gene: TRBJ2-1
d_gene: .
abundance: few
CDR3nt: TGTGCCAGCAGTTACGCGACGGAGTACAATGAGCAGTTCTTC
CDR3aa: CASSYATEYNEQFF

v_gene: TRBV27
j_gene: TRBJ1-1
d_gene: TRBD1
abundance: few
CDR3nt: TGTGCCAGCAGTCGGGGGGGGACAGGGGCATTGAACACTGAAGCTTTCTTT
CDR3aa: CASSRGGTGALNTEAFF

v_gene: TRBV7-8
j_gene: TRBJ2-7
d_gene: TRBD1
abundance: few
CDR3nt: TGTGCCAGCAGCCAGTCCCGGGACAGGCACTACGAGCAGTACTTC
CDR3aa: CASSQSRDRHYEQYF

v_gene: TRBV12-3/TRBV12-4
j_gene: TRBJ1-5
d_gene: .
abundance: many
CDR3nt: TGTGCCAGTCGTAATCAGCCCCAGCATTTT
CDR3aa: CASRNQPQHF

v_gene: TRBV20-1
j_gene: TRBJ1-2
d_gene: .
abundance: .
CDR3nt: TGCAGTGCTAGGTACTATGGCTACACCTTC
CDR3aa: CSARYYGYTF

v_gene: TRBV19
j_gene: TRBJ2-1
d_gene: .
abundance: once
CDR3nt: TGTGCCAGTAGTATATCACATCTCAATGAGCAGTTCTTC
CDR3aa: CASSISHLNEQFF

v_gene: TRBV10-1
j_gene: TRBJ2-1
d_gene: TRBD2
abundance: few
CDR3nt: TGCGCCAGCAGTGGCCGGACTAGCAGACCCTACAATGAGCAGTTCTTC
CDR3aa: CASSGRTSRPYNEQFF

v_gene: TRBV27
j_gene: TRBJ1-6
d_gene: TRBD1
abundance: .
CDR3nt: TGTGCCAGCAGACAGGGGAATTCACCCCTCCACTTT
CDR3aa: CASRQGNSPLHF